These T cell receptor beta chains were read from a single sample in a study of OX40 agonist ivuxolimab in advanced cancers. The repertoire was sequenced with immunoSEQ multiplex PCR; TCRdb's copy has only in-frame clones and lacks some. The profile shows about 61,000 clones, approximately 86% of them singletons. The specimen comprised CD4+ or CD8+ T cells sorted from blood, sampled in a trial of the OX40 agonist ivuxolimab. The origin of the receptors is an adult with an advanced solid tumor such as melanoma, head and neck, liver or kidney cancer. Each CDR3 is given with its conserved first and last residue. Each record gives: V gene, J gene, CDR3 protein.

V gene: TRBV6-1; J gene: TRBJ2-2; CDR3 protein: CASRRTTSNTGELFF
V gene: TRBV9; J gene: TRBJ2-2; CDR3 protein: CASSSHGTSGATGELFF
V gene: TRBV4-1; J gene: TRBJ1-5; CDR3 protein: CASSQAYRGRSNQPQHF
V gene: TRBV19; J gene: TRBJ1-6; CDR3 protein: CASSSSGGAYNSPLHF
V gene: TRBV6-4; J gene: TRBJ1-1; CDR3 protein: CASRRDRGYTEAFF
V gene: TRBV7-2; J gene: TRBJ1-5; CDR3 protein: CASSLPPAGWQPQHF
V gene: TRBV6-5; J gene: TRBJ1-2; CDR3 protein: CASKFGRSDTGAYTF
V gene: TRBV7-2; J gene: TRBJ1-5; CDR3 protein: CASSWGGMGNQPQHF
V gene: TRBV14; J gene: TRBJ2-2; CDR3 protein: CASSHRAAANTGELFF
V gene: TRBV5-1; J gene: TRBJ2-7; CDR3 protein: CASSLAAGYEQYF
V gene: TRBV20-1; J gene: TRBJ1-2; CDR3 protein: CVRTREDGYTF
V gene: TRBV5-4; J gene: TRBJ1-6; CDR3 protein: CASSPTGKDSPLHF
V gene: TRBV18; J gene: TRBJ1-3; CDR3 protein: CASSQLEAWNTIYF
V gene: TRBV6-1; J gene: TRBJ2-7; CDR3 protein: CASSEAGYEQYF
V gene: TRBV19; J gene: TRBJ1-1; CDR3 protein: CASSIVSGAWNTEAFF
V gene: TRBV5-1; J gene: TRBJ1-1; CDR3 protein: CASSSLPGQPSKNTEAFF
V gene: TRBV5-1; J gene: TRBJ2-5; CDR3 protein: CASSPGGSQETQYF
V gene: TRBV5-1; J gene: TRBJ1-1; CDR3 protein: CASSLSIGRRNTEAFF
V gene: TRBV14; J gene: TRBJ1-2; CDR3 protein: CASSQDWGPNYGYTF
V gene: TRBV9; J gene: TRBJ2-5; CDR3 protein: CASSFQTGGVETQYF
V gene: TRBV6-5; J gene: TRBJ2-7; CDR3 protein: CASSYSSRDDYEQYF
V gene: TRBV6-6; J gene: TRBJ2-3; CDR3 protein: CASRASRDRAYF
V gene: TRBV19; J gene: TRBJ1-5; CDR3 protein: CASSIGAGRGNQPQHF
V gene: TRBV9; J gene: TRBJ2-5; CDR3 protein: CASSAGGLQETQYF
V gene: TRBV7-6; J gene: TRBJ1-3; CDR3 protein: CASSYSASSGNTIYF
V gene: TRBV5-1; J gene: TRBJ1-1; CDR3 protein: CASSTTGVPNTEAFF
V gene: TRBV6-1; J gene: TRBJ1-2; CDR3 protein: CASSNDRAREGYTF
V gene: TRBV18; J gene: TRBJ2-7; CDR3 protein: CASSPGPGGTYEQYF